This TCR beta chain stems from a study of blood T cell repertoires in COVID-19. For the study at large: COVID-19 samples collected from the United States, Italy and Spain covered acute and convalescent phases. Sources were T cells, B-cell-depleted T cells, or PBMCs; the material itself was cDNA or gDNA.

Authors' methods: Reference gene primer amplification gave estimated nucleated cell counts. Assay: immunoSEQ multiplex PCR; the TCRdb copy retains only in-frame clones and omits some. That table gives V, J and clone size, and the DNA gave D and trimming. The sample carries hundreds of thousands of clones, roughly 80% recorded once. Trimming left V 5 bases short and J 0 bases short, with 11 bases between. Per germline, CDR1 SGHVS and CDR2 FQNEAQ. This CDR3 spans 14 amino acids. The receptor was derived from a man older than 75 with acute or convalescent COVID-19. The V gene is TRBV7-8, the J gene TRBJ2-7; a weak D match, TRBD2 (6 bases). Sequenced: peripheral blood. The CDR3 here is CASSRDSASYEQYF. The CDR3 DNA reads TGTGCCAGCAGCCGGGACTCTGCCTCCTACGAGCAGTACTTC.